What follows are 3 T cell receptor beta chains derived from one specimen sequenced in a study of T-cell reconstitution after alpha-beta-depleted transplantation in children. Unique molecular identifiers were incorporated when the TCRbeta library was constructed. TCRdb recomputed calls from the PCR reads with MiXCR, one row per CDR3 protein. The table lists roughly 500,000 distinct CDR3 sequences, roughly 33% of them singletons. The sample in question was PBMCs from the stem cell graft donor, obtained from the stem cell graft. The origin of the receptors is a human donor who donated a stem cell graft to a child with aplastic anemia.

The chain uses TRBV20-1 and TRBJ2-4; TRBD2 agrees at 8 bases. Germline V gene data show CDR1 as DFQATT and CDR2 as SNEGSKA (reference sequence). This CDR3 region has 15 residues. After removal of 1 base from V and 0 bases from J, the junction contained 2 bases not matched to a gene. The CDR3 region has the DNA TGCAGTGCTAGAGGACTAGCGTTAGCCAAAAACATTCAGTACTTC. As protein: CSARGLALAKNIQYF.

This clonotype was seen a handful of times. The CDR3 region is CSARGTSRTYEQYF. CDR3 coding DNA: TGCAGTGCTAGAGGGACTAGCAGGACCTACGAGCAGTACTTC. The rearrangement joins TRBV20-1 to TRBJ2-7; the match to TRBD2 covers 8 bases. The CDR3 runs 14 residues. CDR1 is DFQATT, CDR2 SNEGSKA, per germline (reference sequence). The V segment lost 1 base and the J segment 2 bases; nucleotides outside the gene matches: 4.

The J gene is TRBJ1-1, the V gene TRBV19; 10 nucleotides match TRBD1. V shed 6 bases and J 0 bases; nucleotides not matched to a gene: 1. Germline CDR1 LNHDA, CDR2 SQIVND (reference sequence). This CDR3 is 14 amino acids long. The DNA for the CDR3 is TGTGCCAGTAGGGGACAGGGGATGAACACTGAAGCTTTCTTT. Translating gives CASRGQGMNTEAFF. Full variable domain (rest looked up from reference TRBV19 and TRBJ1-1): DGGITQSPKYLFRKEGQNVTLSCEQNLNHDAMYWYRQDPGQGLRLIYYSQIVNDFQKGDIAEGYSVSREKKESFPLTVTSAQKNPTAFYLCASRGQGMNTEAFFGQGTRLTVV.